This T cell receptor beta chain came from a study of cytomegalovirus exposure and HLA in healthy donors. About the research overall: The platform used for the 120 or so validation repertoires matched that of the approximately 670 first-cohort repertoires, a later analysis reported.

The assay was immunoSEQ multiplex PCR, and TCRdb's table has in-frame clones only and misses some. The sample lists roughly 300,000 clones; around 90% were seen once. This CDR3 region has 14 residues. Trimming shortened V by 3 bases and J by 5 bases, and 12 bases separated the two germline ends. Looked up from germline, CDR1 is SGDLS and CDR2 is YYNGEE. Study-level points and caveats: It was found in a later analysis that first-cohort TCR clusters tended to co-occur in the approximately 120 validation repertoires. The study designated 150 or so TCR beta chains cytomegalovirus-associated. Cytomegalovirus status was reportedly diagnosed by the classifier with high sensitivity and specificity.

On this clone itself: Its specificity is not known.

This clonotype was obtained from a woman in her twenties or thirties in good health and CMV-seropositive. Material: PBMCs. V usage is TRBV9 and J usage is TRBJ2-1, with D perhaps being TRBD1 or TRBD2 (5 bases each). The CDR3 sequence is CASSARDGDNEQFF. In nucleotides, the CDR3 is TGTGCCAGCAGCGCCCGGGACGGTGACAATGAGCAGTTCTTC.